The 9 T cell receptor beta chains in this list originate from one sample, sequenced in a study of shared clonotypes between healthy human individuals. TCRdb's copy holds only in-frame clones and misses some; the assay was immunoSEQ multiplex PCR. The table has more than 2,000,000 clones, more than 85% seen once. Source material: naive CD4+ T cells from PBMCs. Subset specified: CD45RA+ positively selected. Source of these receptors: a man younger than 30 in good health. Some clones in this sample may be carry-over from other donors' samples.

The chain recombines TRBV4-1 with TRBJ1-2; D uncertain. The CDR3 loop spans 15 amino acids. Germline loops: CDR1 MGHRA, CDR2 YSYEKL. Trimming took off 0 bases at V and 2 bases at J, with 10 bases between the two ends. The DNA for the CDR3 is TGCGCCAGCAGCCAAGATCAGCGGCAGAACTATGGCTACACCTTC. Its translation: CASSQDQRQNYGYTF.

This chain joins TRBV6-6 and TRBJ2-7, with D uncertain. Germline V gene sequence: CDR1 MNHNY, CDR2 SVGAGI (reference sequence). CDR3 length: 13 residues. Trimming left V 6 bases short and J 1 base short, with 10 bases between. CDR3: CASRVGRSYEQYF. In DNA form, the CDR3 reads TGTGCCAGCAGGGTTGGGCGGTCCTACGAGCAGTACTTC.

The J gene is TRBJ1-1, the V gene TRBV6-5; D not resolved. Germline lookup yields CDR1 MNHEY and CDR2 SVGAGI. V gave up 4 bases and J gave up 5 bases, with 20 bases separating them. CDR3 length: 16 amino acids. CDR3 DNA: TGTGCCAGCAGTTCTCAGAGCCTGGTGGGTTGGACTGAAGCTTTCTTT. This codes for CASSSQSLVGWTEAFF.

CDR3 DNA sequence: TGTGCCAGCACCGCTAGGGACAGGACTATTGCGAACACCGGGGAGCTGTTTTTT. Translated: CASTARDRTIANTGELFF. This chain joins TRBV28 and TRBJ2-2; TRBD1 aligns across 8 bases. The CDR3 is made up of 18 amino acids. The ends lost 7 bases at V and 0 bases at J; junction bases unmatched: 13. CDR1 and CDR2 from the germline V gene are MDHEN and SYDVKM. The full variable domain, with the rest looked up from reference TRBV28 and TRBJ2-2, is DVKVTQSSRYLVKRTGEKVFLECVQDMDHENMFWYRQDPGLGLRLIYFSYDVKMKEKGDIPEGYSVSREKKERFSLILESASTNQTSMYLCASTARDRTIANTGELFFGEGSRLTVL.

V and J are TRBV14 and TRBJ2-7; D is ambiguous. The CDR3 length is 13 residues. The germline gives CDR1 SGHDN, CDR2 FVKESK. V was shortened by 0 bases and J by 5 bases, with 8 bases between the two germline ends. CDR3 bases: TGTGCCAGCAGCCAAGATAATGGGGACGAGCAGTACTTC. It translates to CASSQDNGDEQYF. The full variable domain, completed using reference TRBV14 and TRBJ2-7, is EAGVTQFPSHSVIEKGQTVTLRCDPISGHDNLYWYRRVMGKEIKFLLHFVKESKQDESGMPNNRFLAERTGGTYSTLKVQPAELEDSGVYFCASSQDNGDEQYFGPGTRLTVT.

This chain uses TRBV6-1 with TRBJ2-7; 9 bases are shared with TRBD1. J gave up 9 bases and V 2 bases, and 11 bases lay outside the gene matches. This CDR3 is 15 amino acids long. Germline CDR1 MNHNS, CDR2 SASEGT. The CDR3 reads CASSERVGTGWWQYF. The CDR3 DNA follows: TGTGCCAGCAGTGAAAGAGTAGGGACAGGGTGGTGGCAGTACTTC.

This chain links TRBV19 with TRBJ1-2; D might be TRBD1 (5 bases). CDR1 is LNHDA and CDR2 is SQIVND in the germline V gene (reference sequence). CDR3 length: 15 residues. Trimming removed 1 base at V and 5 bases at J, with 14 bases between. The CDR3 DNA reads as TGTGCCAGTAGTATAGCAGGGCAAGGCTTTTATGGCTACACCTTC. Amino acid sequence: CASSIAGQGFYGYTF.

This clone was counted a single time. This chain links TRBV10-1 with TRBJ1-5; D uncertain. In germline, CDR1 is WNHNN, CDR2 SYGVQD (reference sequence). V lost 7 bases and J 0 bases, leaving 10 bases between the germline ends. The CDR3 has 14 amino acids. CDR3 in amino acids: CASIDIHSNQPQHF. CDR3 sequence (DNA): TGCGCCAGCATCGACATCCATAGCAATCAGCCCCAGCATTTT.

The chain joins TRBV5-1 to TRBJ2-1; perhaps TRBD1 as D (6 bases). The CDR3 consists of 14 residues. Trimming removed 0 bases from V and 6 bases from J, with 10 bases in between. Germline-derived CDR1 and CDR2 are SGHRS and YFSETQ. In DNA, the CDR3 is TGCGCCAGCAGCTTGGCCGGGACACCCAATGAGCAGTTCTTC. Translation gives CASSLAGTPNEQFF.